This record covers a single T cell receptor beta chain. The data are from a study of blood T cell repertoires in COVID-19. V was clipped by 3 bases and J by 13 bases, with 13 bases between them. Germline V gene sequence: CDR1 MDHEN, CDR2 SYDVKM. This CDR3 has 12 residues. Libraries were prepared by immunoSEQ multiplex PCR; TCRdb keeps only in-frame clonotypes and omits some of them. The repertoire holds around 250,000 clones, with approximately 88% as singletons. Input material: PBMCs or T cells enriched from blood (not recorded which). This chain joins TRBV28 and TRBJ2-1, with D perhaps TRBD2 (6 bases). The sequence came from a woman between 40 and 50 years old with acute COVID-19. Here the CDR3 reads CASSFLRERQFF. For the CDR3, the DNA is TGTGCCAGCAGTTTTCTTCGGGAGCGACAGTTCTTC.